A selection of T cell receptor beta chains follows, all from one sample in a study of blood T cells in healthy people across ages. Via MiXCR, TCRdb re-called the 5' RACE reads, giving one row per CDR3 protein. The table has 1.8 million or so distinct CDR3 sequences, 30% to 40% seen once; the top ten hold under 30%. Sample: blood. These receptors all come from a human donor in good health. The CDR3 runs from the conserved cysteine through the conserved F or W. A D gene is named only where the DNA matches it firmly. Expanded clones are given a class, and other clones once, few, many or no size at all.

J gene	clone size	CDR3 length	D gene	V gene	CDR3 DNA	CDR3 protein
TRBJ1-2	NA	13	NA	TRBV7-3	TGTGCCAGCAGCCCCAAGCCGGGAGGGGGCTACACCTTC	CASSPKPGGGYTF
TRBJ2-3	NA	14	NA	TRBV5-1	TGCGCCAGCAGCTTGGAGTTGCGTGCGGATACGCAGTATTTT	CASSLELRADTQYF
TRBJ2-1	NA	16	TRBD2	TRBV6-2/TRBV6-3	TGTGCCAGCAGGGAGGGGACTAGTGGGTTACAAGAGACCCAGTTCTTC	CASREGTSGLQETQFF
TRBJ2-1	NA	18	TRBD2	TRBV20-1	TGCAGTGCGCTTCCGGGACTAGCGGGGGCCAGCTCCTACAATGAGCAGTTCTTC	CSALPGLAGASSYNEQFF
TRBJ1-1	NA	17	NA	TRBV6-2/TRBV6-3	TGTGCCAGCTCCACAAGACGGGCAGTCCCGTTAGACACTGAAGCTTTCTTT	CASSTRRAVPLDTEAFF
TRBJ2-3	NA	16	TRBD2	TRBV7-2	TGTGCCAGCAGCTCCACTAGCGGGGTTGGCACAGATACGCAGTATTTT	CASSSTSGVGTDTQYF
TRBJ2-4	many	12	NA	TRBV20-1	TGCAGTGCCAGGACAGAGAAAAACATTCAGTACTTC	CSARTEKNIQYF
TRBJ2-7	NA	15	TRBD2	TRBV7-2	TGTGCCAGCAGACTTCTAGCGGGCGGGACCTACGAGCAGTACTTC	CASRLLAGGTYEQYF
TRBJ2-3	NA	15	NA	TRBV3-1	TGTGCCAGCAGCCAAGAACTCTCCTTCACAGATACGCAGTATTTT	CASSQELSFTDTQYF
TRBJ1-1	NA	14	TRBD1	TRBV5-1	TGCGCCAGCAGCGGTACAGGGGCCGGGACTGAAGCTTTCTTT	CASSGTGAGTEAFF
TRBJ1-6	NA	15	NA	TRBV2	TGTGCCAGCGGATGGTTCGAGCCCAATAATTCACCCCTCCACTTT	CASGWFEPNNSPLHF
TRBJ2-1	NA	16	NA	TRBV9	TGTGCCAGCAGCGTCGGTCTGGTGCAGTCCTACAATGAGCAGTTCTTC	CASSVGLVQSYNEQFF
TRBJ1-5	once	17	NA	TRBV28	TGTGCCAGCAGCCAAACGGGGGCCCTCAGGTACAATCAGCCCCAGCATTTT	CASSQTGALRYNQPQHF
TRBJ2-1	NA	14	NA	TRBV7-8	TGTGCCAGCAGCTCCGGTTCCAGGGCGGATGAGCAGTTCTTC	CASSSGSRADEQFF
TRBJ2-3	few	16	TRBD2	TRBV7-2	TGTGCCAGCAGCTTACGGCTTGGCGGGGGTGGGGATACGCAGTATTTT	CASSLRLGGGGDTQYF
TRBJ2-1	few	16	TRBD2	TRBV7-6	TGTGCCAGCAGCTTGGGCGGGGGGACTTCCTACAATGAGCAGTTCTTC	CASSLGGGTSYNEQFF
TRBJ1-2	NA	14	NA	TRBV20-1	TGCAGTGCAGCCGGGACGGCAAGTATCTATGGCTACACCTTC	CSAAGTASIYGYTF
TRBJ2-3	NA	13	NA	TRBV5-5	TGTGCCAGCAGCCAACAGCCCACAGATACGCAGTATTTT	CASSQQPTDTQYF
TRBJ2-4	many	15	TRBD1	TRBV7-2	TGTGCCAGCAGCCCTCGGACAGGGGACAAGGACATTCAGTACTTC	CASSPRTGDKDIQYF
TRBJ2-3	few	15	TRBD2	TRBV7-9	TGTGCCAGCAGACGCGTCCTAGCGGGGGAAGATACGCAGTATTTT	CASRRVLAGEDTQYF
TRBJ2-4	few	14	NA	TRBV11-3	TGTGCCAGCAGCTTTGACACGACCAAAAACATTCAGTACTTC	CASSFDTTKNIQYF
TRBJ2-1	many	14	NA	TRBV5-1	TGTGCCAGCAGCTTGGGACCCCGAGGCAATGAGCAGTTCTTC	CASSLGPRGNEQFF
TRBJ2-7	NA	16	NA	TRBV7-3	TGTGCCAGCAGCTTAGAAGCCAGGGTCCCACTATACGAGCAGTACTTC	CASSLEARVPLYEQYF
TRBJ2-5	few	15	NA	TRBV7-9	TGTGCCAGCAGCTTGTACAGCGCCGGAGGAGAGACCCAGTACTTC	CASSLYSAGGETQYF
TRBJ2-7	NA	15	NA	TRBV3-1	TGTGCCAGCAGCCAAGATCTGGATGCGGGCTACGAGCAGTACTTC	CASSQDLDAGYEQYF
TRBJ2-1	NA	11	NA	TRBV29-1	TGCAGCATTCGCAACTCCTACGAGCAGTTCTTC	CSIRNSYEQFF
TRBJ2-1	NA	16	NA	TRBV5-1	TGCGCCAGCAGCTTGTCTGGACGGGGGGCGCGGGGTGAGCAGTTCTTC	CASSLSGRGARGEQFF
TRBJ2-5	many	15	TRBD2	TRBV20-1	TGCAGTGCCCGAGGGCTAGCGGGGAGCCAAGAGACCCAGTACTTC	CSARGLAGSQETQYF
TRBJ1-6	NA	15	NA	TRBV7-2	TGTGCCAGCAGCCCCAGCGTGGGAAATAATTCACCCCTCCACTTT	CASSPSVGNNSPLHF
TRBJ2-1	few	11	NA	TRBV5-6	TGTGCCAGCAGCTTGCACAGCGGGCAGTTCTTC	CASSLHSGQFF
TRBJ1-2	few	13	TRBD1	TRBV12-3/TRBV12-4	TGTGCCAGCAGCCCACAGGGGGGGGATGGCTACACCTTC	CASSPQGGDGYTF
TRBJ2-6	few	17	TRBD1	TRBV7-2	TGTGCCAGCAGCCTTCGGACAGGCTCCTCTGGGGCCAACGTCCTGACTTTC	CASSLRTGSSGANVLTF
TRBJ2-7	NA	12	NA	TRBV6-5	TGTGCCAGCAGACAAATACCTTACGAGCAGTACTTC	CASRQIPYEQYF
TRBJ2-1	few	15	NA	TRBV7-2	TGTGCCAGCAGCTTCACTCCCATTTCAATCAATGAGCAGTTCTTC	CASSFTPISINEQFF
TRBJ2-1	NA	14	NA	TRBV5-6	TGTGCCAGCAGCCCTTACAGGATTTCCAATGAGCAGTTCTTC	CASSPYRISNEQFF
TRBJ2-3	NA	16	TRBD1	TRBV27	TGTGCCAGCAGTTATGGACAGGGGTCGTTCACAGATACGCAGTATTTT	CASSYGQGSFTDTQYF
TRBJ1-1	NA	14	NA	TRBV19	TGTGCCAGTAGTGTGGCGGCTTCTAACACTGAAGCTTTCTTT	CASSVAASNTEAFF
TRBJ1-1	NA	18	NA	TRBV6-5	TGTGCCAGCAGTTACCTACGGTCAGGACAGAGATGGAACACTGAAGCTTTCTTT	CASSYLRSGQRWNTEAFF
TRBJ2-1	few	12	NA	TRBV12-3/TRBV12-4	TGTGCCGGCAGTTTTACGAGACAAGGGCAGTTCTTC	CAGSFTRQGQFF
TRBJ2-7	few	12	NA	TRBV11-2	TGTGCCAGCAGCTTTAATCATCTCGAGCAGTACTTC	CASSFNHLEQYF
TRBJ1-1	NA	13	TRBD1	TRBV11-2	TGTGCCAGCAGCCCCGACAGGGGTCTTGAAGCTTTCTTT	CASSPDRGLEAFF
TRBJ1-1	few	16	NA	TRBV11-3	TGTGCCAGCAGCTTAGATAGTCGTCAGGGAGATAAGGAAGCTTTCTTT	CASSLDSRQGDKEAFF